The source of this T cell receptor (beta chain) is a study of blood T cell repertoires in COVID-19. Study as a whole: Sites across the United States, Italy and Spain contributed samples from acute and convalescent COVID-19. PBMCs, B-cell-depleted T cells, or T cells were the source of the cDNA or gDNA that made up the material.

Study processing details: Amplification of reference gene primers was used by the study to estimate nucleated cell counts. Assay: immunoSEQ multiplex PCR; the TCRdb copy retains only in-frame clones and omits some. That table gives V, J and clone size, and the DNA gave D and trimming. The sample lists 140,000 to 150,000 clones, 60% to 80% seen once, with over 8.5% in the top ten. This clone appeared a single time. The sample consisted of peripheral blood. This receptor was taken from a man aged 50-59 years with active or convalescent COVID-19.

Written as DNA, the CDR3 is TGTGCCAGCAGCTCCGGGACAGGTCACTCTGGAAACACCATATATTTT. It specifies CASSSGTGHSGNTIYF. The gene calls are TRBV7-3 and TRBJ1-3, with 8 nucleotides matching TRBD1. In germline, CDR1 is SGHTA, CDR2 FQGTGA. The CDR3 consists of 16 residues. The ends lost 4 bases at V and 0 bases at J; junction bases unmatched: 5.